The 6 T cell receptor beta chains given below trace back to one sample, sequenced in a study of blood T cell repertoires in COVID-19. Assay: immunoSEQ multiplex PCR; the TCRdb copy retains only in-frame clones and omits some. The top ten clones hold approximately 0.7% of a sample with about 220,000 clones, roughly nine tenths of them seen once. Source material: peripheral blood. All receptors derive from a middle-aged man with acute or convalescent COVID-19.

The genes are TRBV5-1 and TRBJ2-4, with 10 nucleotides matching TRBD2. J lost 6 bases, V lost 4 bases, and 7 bases had no gene match. This CDR3 is 15 amino acids long. Germline-derived CDR1 and CDR2 are SGHRS and YFSETQ. The CDR3 nucleotides are TGCGCCAGCAGCCAACTAGCGGGGAACCCAAACATTCAGTACTTC. This codes for CASSQLAGNPNIQYF.

The chain recombines TRBV7-9 with TRBJ1-3; the match to TRBD1 covers 7 bases. V was pared by 4 bases and J by 0 bases, with 12 bases of the junction left unmatched. CDR3 length: 18 amino acids. Germline CDR1 reads SEHNR; CDR2 reads FQNEAQ (reference sequence). As DNA, the CDR3 is TGTGCCAGCAGCTCAGGGGTCGGTAACAGGGGCTCTGGAAACACCATATATTTT. Residues: CASSSGVGNRGSGNTIYF.

The rearrangement links TRBV18 to TRBJ2-1; 8 bases are shared with TRBD1. After removal of 4 bases from V and 0 bases from J, the junction contained 11 bases not matched to a gene. CDR1 and CDR2 from the germline V gene are KGHSH and LQKENI. The CDR3 spans 18 residues. DNA of the CDR3: TGTGCCAGCTCACGCATGGCAAACAGGGGGTTCTCCTACAATGAGCAGTTCTTC. Its protein product is CASSRMANRGFSYNEQFF.

The chain joins TRBV7-8 to TRBJ1-3; the match to TRBD1 covers 8 bases. Germline V lookup: CDR1 SGHVS, CDR2 FQNEAQ. The CDR3 totals 16 residues. V shed 3 bases and J 4 bases; nucleotides not matched to a gene: 8. CDR3 sequence (DNA): TGTGCCAGCAGCTTCCTCAGGGGGCTTTCGGGAAACACCATATATTTT. Protein sequence: CASSFLRGLSGNTIYF. The variable domain in full, completed from reference TRBV7-8 and TRBJ1-3, reads GAGVSQSPRYKVAKRGQDVALRCDPISGHVSLFWYQQALGQGPEFLTYFQNEAQLDKSGLPSDRFFAERPEGSVSTLKIQRTQQEDSAVYLCASSFLRGLSGNTIYFGEGSWLTVV.

The V call is TRBV19, the J call TRBJ2-1; TRBD2 matches at 9 bases. Losses at the gene ends were 6 bases for V and 4 bases for J; bases not matched to a gene: 10. The CDR3 covers 16 residues. From germline, CDR1 is LNHDA and CDR2 SQIVND (reference sequence). DNA for the CDR3: TGTGCCAGTAGGAACTGGGCGGGAGGGCCTTACAATGAGCAGTTCTTC. It specifies CASRNWAGGPYNEQFF.

The sample holds a few counts of this clone. CDR3 loop: CASSLITGSDGYTF. CDR3 in DNA: TGCGCCAGCAGCCTAATAACAGGGTCTGATGGCTACACCTTC. The chain couples TRBV5-1 to TRBJ1-2, with D tentatively TRBD1 (6 bases). The CDR3 extends over 14 amino acids. V lost 4 bases and J lost 6, with 16 bases in between. Germline V gives CDR1 SGHRS, CDR2 YFSETQ.